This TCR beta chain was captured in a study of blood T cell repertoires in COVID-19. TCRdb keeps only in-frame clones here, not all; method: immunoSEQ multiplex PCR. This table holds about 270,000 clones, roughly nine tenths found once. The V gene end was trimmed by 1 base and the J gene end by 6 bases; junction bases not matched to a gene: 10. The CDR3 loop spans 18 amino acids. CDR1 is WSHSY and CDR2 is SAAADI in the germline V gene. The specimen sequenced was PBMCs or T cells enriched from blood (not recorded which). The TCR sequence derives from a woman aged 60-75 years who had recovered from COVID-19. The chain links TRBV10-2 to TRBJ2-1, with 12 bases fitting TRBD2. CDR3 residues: CASSEFLKRGLAGNEQFF. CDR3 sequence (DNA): TGCGCCAGCAGTGAGTTCCTTAAAAGGGGACTAGCGGGCAATGAGCAGTTCTTC.